The subject of this entry is one T cell receptor (beta chain). The target antigen is unknown. CDR3 length: 12 amino acids. The data derive from a study of CD8 T cells in Susac syndrome. About the study: When their blood was taken, patients with Susac syndrome were therapy-naive, taking corticosteroids, or taking intravenous immunoglobulin alone.

Notes on the study in general: The CD4+ T cell repertoires that were profiled in Susac syndrome showed no clonal expansion.

With random hexamers, about 0.45 to 1 ug RNA was reverse transcribed. MiXCR was run by TCRdb on the immunoSEQ multiplex PCR reads, yielding one entry per CDR3 protein. The data hold 150,000 or so distinct CDR3 sequences, with roughly 94% observed a single time. Sequenced: CD4+ T cells from PBMCs. The source of this sequence is a human donor with Susac syndrome. The chain employs TRBV21-1 and TRBJ2-7. TRBV21-1 is a listed pseudogene. The CDR3 is CASSKDIGEQYF. The CDR3 coding sequence is TGTGCCAGCAGCAAAGACATCGGCGAGCAGTACTTC.